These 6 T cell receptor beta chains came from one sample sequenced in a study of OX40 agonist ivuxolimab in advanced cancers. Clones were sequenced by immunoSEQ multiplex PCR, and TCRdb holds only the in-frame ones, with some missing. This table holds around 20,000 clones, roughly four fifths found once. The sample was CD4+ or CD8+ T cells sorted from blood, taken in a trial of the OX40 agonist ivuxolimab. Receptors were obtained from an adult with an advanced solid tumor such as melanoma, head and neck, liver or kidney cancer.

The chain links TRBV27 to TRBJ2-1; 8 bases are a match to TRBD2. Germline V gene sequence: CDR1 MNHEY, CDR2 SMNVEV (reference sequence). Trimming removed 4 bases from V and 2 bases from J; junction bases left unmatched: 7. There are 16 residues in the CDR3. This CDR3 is CASSSDTGGAYNEQFF. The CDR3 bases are TGTGCCAGCAGTTCCGATACCGGGGGGGCCTACAATGAGCAGTTCTTC.

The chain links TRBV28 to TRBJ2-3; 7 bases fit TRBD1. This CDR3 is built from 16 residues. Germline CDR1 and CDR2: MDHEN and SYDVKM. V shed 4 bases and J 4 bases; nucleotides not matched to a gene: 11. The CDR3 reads CASSSIGQEKPDTQYF. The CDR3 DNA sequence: TGTGCCAGCAGTTCGATCGGACAGGAAAAGCCAGATACGCAGTATTTT.

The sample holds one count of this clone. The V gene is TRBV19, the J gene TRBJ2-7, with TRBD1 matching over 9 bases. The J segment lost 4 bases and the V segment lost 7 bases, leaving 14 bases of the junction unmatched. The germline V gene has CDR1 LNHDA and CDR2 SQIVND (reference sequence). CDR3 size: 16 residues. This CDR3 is CASTITVGTGLYEQYF. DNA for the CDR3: TGTGCCAGTACGATCACCGTAGGGACAGGGCTTTACGAGCAGTACTTC.

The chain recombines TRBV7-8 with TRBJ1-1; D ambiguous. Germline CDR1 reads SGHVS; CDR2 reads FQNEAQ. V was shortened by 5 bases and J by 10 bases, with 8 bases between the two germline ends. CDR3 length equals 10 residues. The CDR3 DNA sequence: TGTGCCAGCAGCGCTTATATAGCTTTCTTT. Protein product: CASSAYIAFF.

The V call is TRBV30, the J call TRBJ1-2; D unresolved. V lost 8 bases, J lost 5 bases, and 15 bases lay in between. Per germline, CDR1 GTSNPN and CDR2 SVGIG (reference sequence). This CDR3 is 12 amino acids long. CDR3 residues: CALIGRVYGYTF. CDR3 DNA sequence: TGTGCCCTTATTGGGAGGGTTTATGGCTACACCTTC. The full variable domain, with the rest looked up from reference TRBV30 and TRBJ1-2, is SQTIHQWPATLVQPVGSPLSLECTVEGTSNPNLYWYRQAAGRGLQLLFYSVGIGQISSEVPQNLSASRPQDRQFILSSKKLLLSDSGFYLCALIGRVYGYTFGSGTRLTVV.

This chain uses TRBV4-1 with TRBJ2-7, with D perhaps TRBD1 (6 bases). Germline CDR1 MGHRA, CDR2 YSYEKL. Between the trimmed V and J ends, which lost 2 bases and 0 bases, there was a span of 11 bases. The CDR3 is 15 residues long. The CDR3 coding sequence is TGCGCCAGCAGCCAATCTCCGGACAGCTCCTACGAGCAGTACTTC. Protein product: CASSQSPDSSYEQYF.